The source of this TCR beta chain is a study of Graves' ophthalmopathy and Graves' hyperthyroidism. Study outcomes and limitations: Ophthalmopathy and stable hyperthyroidism were discriminated by a 13-signature model, with 87.88% sensitivity and 81.08% specificity.

This clonotype was seen just once. What it recognizes is unknown. Just one base apart from a much larger clone, this may be a read error. CDR3 length equals 13 residues. V gave up 7 bases and J gave up 5 bases, with 12 bases separating them. Per germline, CDR1 LNHDA and CDR2 SQIVND (reference sequence). Diagnosis relied on clinical symptoms, serum thyroxine, TRAb, thyroid ultrasound and orbital computed tomography. Amplification of the TCR beta CDR3 regions used RNA transcripts (as template). First-round RT-PCR employed HTBI primers, with a second-round multiplex PCR after it. TCRdb recomputed calls from the multiplex PCR reads with MiXCR, one row per CDR3 protein. Here the sample spans approximately 1.2 million distinct CDR3 sequences, less than 45% being singletons.

Material for sequencing was peripheral blood or thyroid tissue (not recorded which). V gene TRBV19 combines with J gene TRBJ1-5, with TRBD1 as a possible D gene (6 bases). The origin of this receptor is an adult man with Graves' hyperthyroidism. CDR3 sequence reads: CASTWTEDQPQHF. DNA for the CDR3: TGTGCCAGTACTTGGACAGAAGATCAGCCCCAGCATTTT.